Below, 22 T cell receptor beta chains from the same sample are listed, as sequenced in a study of control samples from healthy donors and cancer patients. The repertoire was sequenced with immunoSEQ multiplex PCR; TCRdb's copy has only in-frame clones and lacks some. Found here are about 83,000 clones, 91% of them singletons; the top ten hold around 17%. The sequenced material came from blood. The receptor source for this set is a man aged 50-60 years in good health.

This chain links TRBV20-1 with TRBJ2-3; D remains ambiguous. The germline CDR1 and CDR2 sequences are DFQATT and SNEGSKA (reference sequence). The CDR3 contains 11 residues. V was clipped by 6 bases and J by 6 bases, with 10 bases between them. The CDR3 spells CSARLGDTQYF. Here the CDR3 DNA reads TGCAGTGCGCGACTGGGGGATACGCAGTATTTT.

The genes are TRBV7-9 and TRBJ1-1, with unresolved D. The CDR3 runs 13 residues. Trimming removed 1 base at V and 1 base at J, with 4 bases between. The germline CDR1 and CDR2 sequences are SEHNR and FQNEAQ (reference sequence). The CDR3 protein is CASSLEENTEAFF. The CDR3 DNA is TGTGCCAGCAGCTTAGAAGAGAACACTGAAGCTTTCTTT.

The rearrangement joins TRBV10-3 to TRBJ1-3; D remains ambiguous. Trimming removed 9 bases at V and 0 bases at J, with 9 bases between. CDR1 and CDR2 (germline): ENHRY, SYGVKD. CDR3 size: 13 residues. The chain's CDR3 is CAMGPSSGNTIYF. CDR3 DNA sequence: TGTGCCATGGGTCCAAGCTCTGGAAACACCATATATTTT.

V usage is TRBV24-1 and J usage is TRBJ1-2, with D hard to call. The germline V and J ends were trimmed by 6 bases and 1 base, with 11 bases remaining between them. The CDR3 length is 14 residues. CDR1 and CDR2 (germline): KGHDR, SFDVKD. The CDR3, as DNA: TGTGCCACCAGTCGTGAATCCGTTAACTATGGCTACACCTTC. It encodes CATSRESVNYGYTF.

In this sample, this clone turned up once. This chain connects TRBV6-5 to TRBJ1-1; no clear D. Germline assignment: CDR1 MNHEY and CDR2 SVGAGI. This CDR3 is built from 16 residues. V shed 2 bases and J shed 6 bases, with 19 bases lying between them. CDR3: CASSYGKGMRSAEAFF. DNA for the CDR3: TGTGCCAGCAGTTACGGGAAGGGAATGAGGAGCGCTGAAGCTTTCTTT.

This clone occurred once. This rearrangement joins TRBV19 to TRBJ1-5, with D perhaps matching TRBD1 (5 bases). The germline gives CDR1 LNHDA, CDR2 SQIVND (reference sequence). The CDR3 loop spans 14 amino acids. V lost 5 bases and J 2 bases, leaving 10 bases between the germline ends. The CDR3 DNA is TGTGCCAGTAGTGCTCAGACAGGCAATCAGCCCCAGCATTTT. It specifies CASSAQTGNQPQHF.

J is TRBJ1-1 and V is TRBV6-2 or TRBV6-3; D not certain. Trimming removed 0 bases from V and 10 bases from J, with 12 bases in between. The germline CDR1 and CDR2 sequences are MNHEY and SVGEGT. The CDR3 is made up of 13 amino acids. Here the CDR3 DNA reads TGTGCCAGCAGTTACTCGAGAGGACTGCGAGCTTTCTTT. Its translation is CASSYSRGLRAFF.

The rearrangement links TRBV5-1 to TRBJ1-1; no clear D gene. CDR3 length: 13 residues. V was shortened by 0 bases and J by 8 bases, with 11 bases between the two germline ends. Germline V gene sequence: CDR1 SGHRS, CDR2 YFSETQ. CDR3: CASSLGGIQEAFF. CDR3 sequence (DNA): TGCGCCAGCAGCTTGGGAGGAATACAAGAAGCTTTCTTT. The whole variable domain, filled in from reference TRBV5-1 and TRBJ1-1, reads KAGVTQTPRYLIKTRGQQVTLSCSPISGHRSVSWYQQTPGQGLQFLFEYFSETQRNKGNFPGRFSGRQFSNSRSEMNVSTLELGDSALYLCASSLGGIQEAFFGQGTRLTVV.

The rearrangement joins TRBV27 to TRBJ1-6; D gene unclear. The V end lost 6 bases, the J end lost 10 bases, and 13 bases lay between the germline ends. The CDR3 is 13 amino acids. Germline V lookup: CDR1 MNHEY, CDR2 SMNVEV (reference sequence). The CDR3 bases are TGTGCCAGCAGCCTTATTCGAAGGTCACCCCTCCACTTT. Encoded protein: CASSLIRRSPLHF.

This clone was seen just once. This chain links TRBV19 with TRBJ2-2; 7 nucleotides line up with TRBD2. In germline, CDR1 is LNHDA, CDR2 SQIVND (reference sequence). V lost 5 bases and J lost 6; bases outside the gene matches: 12. The CDR3 runs to 16 residues. CDR3 sequence reads: CASSLGRGASSGELFF. The CDR3 nucleotides are TGTGCCAGTAGTCTGGGGAGGGGCGCATCCTCCGGGGAGCTGTTTTTT. The full variable domain, its missing parts supplied by reference TRBV19 and TRBJ2-2, is DGGITQSPKYLFRKEGQNVTLSCEQNLNHDAMYWYRQDPGQGLRLIYYSQIVNDFQKGDIAEGYSVSREKKESFPLTVTSAQKNPTAFYLCASSLGRGASSGELFFGEGSRLTVL.

The gene calls are TRBV6-5 and TRBJ1-1, with TRBD1 matching 7 bases. The CDR3 runs to 14 residues. Germline V CDR1 and CDR2: MNHEY, SVGAGI. Losses at the gene ends were 5 bases for V and 4 bases for J; bases not matched to a gene: 7. In DNA, the CDR3 is TGTGCCAGCAGTCAGGGGGTCTTGGGCACTGAAGCTTTCTTT. Its translation is CASSQGVLGTEAFF.

The chain employs TRBV10-3 and TRBJ1-4; 10 bases map to TRBD1. The germline V gene encodes CDR1 ENHRY and CDR2 SYGVKD. This CDR3 spans 13 amino acids. V trimming: 10 bases; J trimming: 7 bases; junction bases outside the gene matches: 6. DNA of the CDR3: TGTGCCACGGGCGGGGACAGGGGTGAAAAACTGTTTTTT. It yields the protein CATGGDRGEKLFF.

V usage is TRBV6-6 and J usage is TRBJ1-4; 7 nucleotides align to TRBD1. Germline loops: CDR1 MNHNY, CDR2 SVGAGI (reference sequence). This CDR3 region has 17 residues. Trimming at V came to 5 bases and at J to 3 bases, leaving 12 bases not matched to a gene. The CDR3 loop reads CASSPRQGGGANEKLFF. CDR3 in DNA: TGTGCCAGCAGTCCGCGACAGGGCGGAGGAGCTAATGAAAAACTGTTTTTT.

The chain carries TRBV11-2 and TRBJ2-7; TRBD1 aligns across 7 bases. J was trimmed by 5 bases and V by 2 bases; bases with no gene match: 3. Germline CDR1 and CDR2: SGHAT and FQNNGV. CDR3 length: 13 residues. The CDR3 nucleotides are TGTGCCAGCAGCTTAACAGGGGACCACGAGCAGTACTTC. Translated, it gives CASSLTGDHEQYF.

This clone was seen once. The rearrangement links TRBV21-1 to TRBJ1-1. TRBV21-1 is a pseudogene locus. The CDR3 consists of 15 residues. In nucleotides, the CDR3 is TGTGCCAGCAGCAAAAAGTCGGTTATGAACACTGAAGCTTTCTTT. Its translation: CASSKKSVMNTEAFF.

This chain connects TRBV12-5 to TRBJ2-5; no firm D call. This CDR3 contains 14 residues. Germline V CDR1 and CDR2: LGHNT, FRNRAP. Trimming removed 6 bases at V and 4 bases at J, with 15 bases between. CDR3 in amino acids: CASGPWAAPETQYF. For the CDR3, the DNA is TGTGCTAGTGGGCCCTGGGCAGCTCCAGAGACCCAGTACTTC.

The chain links TRBV5-1 to TRBJ1-5; D ambiguous. Between the trimmed V and J ends, which lost 3 bases and 0 bases, there was a span of 16 bases. The CDR3 totals 17 residues. Germline V CDR1 and CDR2: SGHRS, YFSETQ. The CDR3 here is CASSSGPTSNSNQPQHF. CDR3 coding DNA: TGCGCCAGCAGCTCCGGACCGACCTCCAATAGCAATCAGCCCCAGCATTTT. The full variable domain, its missing parts supplied by reference TRBV5-1 and TRBJ1-5, is KAGVTQTPRYLIKTRGQQVTLSCSPISGHRSVSWYQQTPGQGLQFLFEYFSETQRNKGNFPGRFSGRQFSNSRSEMNVSTLELGDSALYLCASSSGPTSNSNQPQHFGDGTRLSIL.

The chain couples TRBV19 to TRBJ1-6; D is ambiguous. Germline V gene lookup returns CDR1 LNHDA and CDR2 SQIVND (reference sequence). The CDR3 length is 11 residues. Trimming cost V 3 bases and J 10 bases, with 4 bases left between them. CDR3 coding DNA: TGTGCCAGTAGTATGGGCTCACCCCTCCACTTT. It is translated as CASSMGSPLHF.

The chain has TRBV18 and TRBJ2-3; possible D gene TRBD2, 5 bases. This CDR3 region has 15 residues. Trimming took 2 bases from V and 1 from J, leaving 10 bases between them. In germline, CDR1 is KGHSH, CDR2 LQKENI. Here the CDR3 reads CASSPSGSGTDTQYF. In nucleotides, the CDR3 is TGTGCCAGCTCACCATCGGGGTCTGGCACAGATACGCAGTATTTT.

V is TRBV6-1 and J is TRBJ2-7; possible D gene TRBD2, 5 bases. The CDR3 spans 15 residues. The V end lost 2 bases, the J end lost 3 bases, and 14 bases lay between the germline ends. Per the germline V gene, CDR1 is MNHNS and CDR2 is SASEGT. This CDR3 reads CASSEHTGINYEQYF. Written as DNA, the CDR3 is TGTGCCAGCAGTGAACATACCGGGATTAACTACGAGCAGTACTTC.

V gene TRBV23-1 combines with J gene TRBJ1-1; no clear D gene. TRBV23-1 is an ORF, with its function uncertain. The CDR3 totals 15 residues. V lost 1 base and J 0 bases, leaving 9 bases between the germline ends. CDR3 loop: CASSQFGEMNTEAFF. CDR3 nucleotide sequence: TGCGCCAGCAGTCAATTTGGGGAGATGAACACTGAAGCTTTCTTT.

The V call is TRBV3-1 (or the pseudogene TRBV3-2), the J call TRBJ1-5; no clear D. Trimming took off 3 bases at V and 0 bases at J, with 6 bases between the two ends. This CDR3 is 14 amino acids long. Per germline, CDR1 LGHDT and CDR2 YNNKEL (reference sequence). CDR3 residues: CASSQGLSNQPQHF. CDR3 nucleotides: TGTGCCAGCAGCCAGGGCCTTAGCAATCAGCCCCAGCATTTT.